Included here is one T cell receptor (beta chain) sequence, with context. The antigen remains undetermined. This record comes from a study of cytomegalovirus exposure and HLA in healthy donors. Study results and caveats: The investigators catalogued 150 to 200 TCR beta chains as cytomegalovirus-associated. Productive rates of about 87% or about 30% were seen for most TCR beta V segments in an earlier analysis. Relative to equally common others, HLA-associated TCR beta chains showed greater clonal expansion in a later analysis.

Germline values: CDR1 LNHDA, CDR2 SQIVND (reference sequence). V gave up 5 bases and J gave up 4 bases; unmatched junction bases: 13. This CDR3 comprises 17 residues. The PCR contained 60 Vbeta and 13 Jbeta primers. Measured with immunoSEQ multiplex PCR; TCRdb has only the in-frame clones, and not every one. The table has roughly 170,000 clones, 65% to 85% seen once. Specimen: PBMCs. This TCR was recovered from a woman between 45 and 60 years old in good health and CMV-seropositive. The chain recombines TRBV19 with TRBJ2-1; 8 nucleotides match TRBD1. CDR3 sequence: CASSPALETGAYNEQFF. The CDR3 region has the DNA TGTGCCAGTAGTCCTGCTTTGGAGACAGGGGCGTACAATGAGCAGTTCTTC.